This T cell receptor beta chain is drawn from a study of T cells in Graves' hyperthyroidism and ophthalmopathy (dated by TCRdb to between 2018 and 2021). For the study in its entirety: Peripheral blood was collected at initial diagnosis, before any treatment. A discovery cohort of roughly 100 patients, about 43 with Graves' ophthalmopathy and fewer than 65 with stable Graves' hyperthyroidism, was used to find distinguishing TCR V-J signatures. An independent validation cohort of fewer than 20 hyperthyroidism patients and approximately 16 patients who later progressed to ophthalmopathy tested prospective prediction of ophthalmopathy. The 100 or so discovery patients were divided at random into training and test sets in a 7:3 ratio. Thyroid tissue and blood T-cell repertoires from about six Graves' hyperthyroidism patients were also compared in the study. After sampling, hyperthyroidism patients received methimazole starting at 30 mg daily, and ophthalmopathy patients received high-dose intravenous methylprednisolone. The paper describes TCR Vbeta CDR3 sequencing of 140 or so peripheral blood samples, made up of about 40 ophthalmopathy patients, roughly 72 hyperthyroidism patients and 17 progressor patients. General findings and caveats noted by the study authors: Sample size was not statistically predetermined, and investigators were not blinded to group allocation. Most expanded thyroid clonotypes (frequency above 0.001) were also detected in blood, suggesting blood repertoires may reflect thyroid immune responses. In validation, the model predicted progression to ophthalmopathy a median of roughly 6.1 months before onset, with over 60% sensitivity and 72.22% specificity. In cross-validation, a model built on a 13 V-J signature told ophthalmopathy apart from stable hyperthyroidism with 85% to 90% sensitivity and roughly 81% specificity, and in testing the same model reached 80%/75%.

Via the germline V gene (reference sequence), CDR1 is DFQATT and CDR2 SNEGSKA. V lost 3 bases and J lost 4 bases, and the count of bases not matched to a germline gene is 3. The CDR3 covers 14 residues, taking in both the cysteine and the phenylalanine. The sequence is cut down to CDR3 DNA, 42 bases in frame from base 1. Moderately to severely active disease, a Clinical Activity Score of at least 3, a NOSPECS grade of at least 4, and a duration under 3 months were present in ophthalmopathy patients. Any patient with an uncontrolled infection, another autoimmune disease, pregnancy or lactation was excluded. Diagnoses were based on clinical symptoms, serum thyroxine and TRAb, thyroid ultrasound and orbital computed tomography. PBMCs were separated from under 12 ml of fresh peripheral blood using Ficoll-Paque density gradient centrifugation. Total RNA was extracted with Trizol reagent, and quality was checked on an Agilent 2100 Bioanalyzer.

The TCR beta CDR3 regions were amplified from the RNA transcripts. The TCR CDR3 was subjected to a first round of RT-PCR using the HTBI primer set and the Qiagen OneStep RT-PCR kit. Libraries were constructed in a second round of multiplex PCR, after which size selection and purification were performed. Paired-end sequencing of the libraries was performed with 100 bp reads on an Illumina HiSeq2000. In the paper's pipeline: SOAPnuke was used to process the raw data, throwing out any read that contained adapters or uncalled bases, had a mean Phred below 15, or lacked an exact constant-primer or identifier match. COPE v1.2.5 was used to merge the high-quality paired reads, and each unique nucleotide sequence was defined as a clonotype. MiTCR v1.1 was used to align clonotypes to the IMGT TRBV, TRBD and TRBJ reference segments. Only V-J combinations with frequency above 0.0001, covering about 99% of repertoires, were analysed. The TCS score was defined as F50 (clonal expansion) divided by E x V (chaos), with BLOSUM62-based TCRdist calculated between CDR3 peptides within each V-J. Welch's t-statistics and random forest reduced around 520 V-J features to about 12, which were used in a naive Bayes classifier (R e1071). Through fastp at Q25 and MiXCR, TCRdb rebuilt clones from the public reads, retaining in-frame beta chains. Each CDR3 protein gets just one entry, which takes the most common genes and DNA from the rows behind it. These V and J calls rely on TCRdb rather than the paper's analysis. The sample data list roughly 500,000 distinct CDR3 sequences, and 20% to 25% of these were observed just once. Jointly, the top ten make up around 54% of the sample.

This clonotype turned up a few times. Its cognate antigen has yet to be identified. No clone much larger than this one lies a single base away; base qualities are absent. The sequence is built from TRBV20-1 and TRBJ2-7, with 13 junctional bases fitting TRBD2. Sequencing used blood. The TCR originated in a woman aged 70 to 79 with Graves' ophthalmopathy. In nucleotide form, the sequence is TGCAGTGCTAGGGGACTAGCGGGAAAATACGAGCAGTACTTC. It codes for CSARGLAGKYEQYF.